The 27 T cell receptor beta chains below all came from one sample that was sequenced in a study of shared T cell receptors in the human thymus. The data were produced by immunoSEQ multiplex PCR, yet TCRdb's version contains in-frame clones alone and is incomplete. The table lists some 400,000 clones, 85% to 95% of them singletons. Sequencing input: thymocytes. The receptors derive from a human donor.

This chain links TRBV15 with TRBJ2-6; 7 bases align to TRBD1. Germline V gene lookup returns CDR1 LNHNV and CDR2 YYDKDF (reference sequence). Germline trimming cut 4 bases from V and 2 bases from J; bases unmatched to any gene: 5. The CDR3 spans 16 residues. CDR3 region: CATSTLGGPGANVLTF. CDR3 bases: TGTGCCACCAGCACCCTAGGGGGCCCTGGGGCCAACGTCCTGACTTTC.

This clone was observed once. CDR3 nucleotides: TGTGCCAGCAGCCCCGAACGGGGGAGCACAGATACGCAGTATTTT. This codes for CASSPERGSTDTQYF. V gene TRBV27 combines with J gene TRBJ2-3; TRBD2 might be the D (6 bases). This CDR3 spans 15 amino acids. CDR1 and CDR2 from the germline V gene are MNHEY and SMNVEV (reference sequence). Trimming took 6 bases from V and 0 from J, leaving 13 bases between them.

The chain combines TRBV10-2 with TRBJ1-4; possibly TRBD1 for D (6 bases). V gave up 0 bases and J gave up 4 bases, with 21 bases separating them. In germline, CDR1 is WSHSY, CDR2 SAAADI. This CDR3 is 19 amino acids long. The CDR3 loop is CASSESAFNWGANNEKLFF. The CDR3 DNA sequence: TGCGCCAGCAGTGAGTCTGCTTTCAATTGGGGGGCGAATAATGAAAAACTGTTTTTT.

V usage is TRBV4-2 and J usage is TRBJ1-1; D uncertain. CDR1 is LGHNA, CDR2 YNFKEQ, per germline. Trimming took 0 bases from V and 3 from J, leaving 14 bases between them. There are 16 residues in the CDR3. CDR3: CASSQERKRGDTEAFF. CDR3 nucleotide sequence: TGTGCCAGCAGCCAAGAGCGGAAACGGGGTGACACTGAAGCTTTCTTT.

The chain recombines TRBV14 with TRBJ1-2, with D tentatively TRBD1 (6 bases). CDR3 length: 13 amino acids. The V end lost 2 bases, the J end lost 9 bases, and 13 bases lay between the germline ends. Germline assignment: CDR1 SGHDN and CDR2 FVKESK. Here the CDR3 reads CASSQLPGDRYTF. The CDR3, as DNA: TGTGCCAGCAGCCAATTACCAGGGGATCGCTACACCTTC.

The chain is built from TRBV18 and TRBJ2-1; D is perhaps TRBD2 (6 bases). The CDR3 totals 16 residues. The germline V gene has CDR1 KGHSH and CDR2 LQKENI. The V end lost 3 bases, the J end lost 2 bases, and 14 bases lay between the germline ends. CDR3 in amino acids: CASSPPPGEAYNEQFF. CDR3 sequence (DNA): TGTGCCAGCTCACCTCCTCCGGGAGAGGCCTACAATGAGCAGTTCTTC.

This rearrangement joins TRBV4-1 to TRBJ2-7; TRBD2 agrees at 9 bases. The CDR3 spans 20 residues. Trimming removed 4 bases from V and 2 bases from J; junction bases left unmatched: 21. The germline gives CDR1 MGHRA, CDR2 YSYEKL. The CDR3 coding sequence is TGCGCCAGCAGCCGGACCCCCTCTATTGGGCTAGCGGGACCACCCTACGAGCAGTACTTC. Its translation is CASSRTPSIGLAGPPYEQYF.

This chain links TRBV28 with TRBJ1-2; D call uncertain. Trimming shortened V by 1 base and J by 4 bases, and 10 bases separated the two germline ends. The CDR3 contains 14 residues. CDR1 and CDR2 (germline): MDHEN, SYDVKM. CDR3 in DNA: TGTGCCAGCAGTTTATCGCCAGGTCTCTATGGCTACACCTTC. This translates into CASSLSPGLYGYTF.

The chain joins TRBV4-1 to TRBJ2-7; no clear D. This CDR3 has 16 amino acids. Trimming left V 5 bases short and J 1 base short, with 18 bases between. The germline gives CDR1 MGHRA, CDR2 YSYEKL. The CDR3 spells CASSEKHVDWSYEQYF. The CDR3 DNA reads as TGCGCCAGCAGCGAAAAACACGTCGACTGGTCCTACGAGCAGTACTTC.

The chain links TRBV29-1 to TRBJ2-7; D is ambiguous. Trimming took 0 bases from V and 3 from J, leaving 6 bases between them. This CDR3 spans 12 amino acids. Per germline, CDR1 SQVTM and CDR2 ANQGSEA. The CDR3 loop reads CSVEDGNYEQYF. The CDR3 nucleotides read TGCAGCGTTGAAGATGGAAACTACGAGCAGTACTTC.

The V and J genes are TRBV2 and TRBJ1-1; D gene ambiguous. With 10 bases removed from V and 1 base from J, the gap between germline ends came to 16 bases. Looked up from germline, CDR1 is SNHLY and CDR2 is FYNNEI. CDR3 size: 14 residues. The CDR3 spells CAIPVPSGNTEAFF. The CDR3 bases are TGTGCCATTCCCGTGCCGAGTGGGAACACTGAAGCTTTCTTT.

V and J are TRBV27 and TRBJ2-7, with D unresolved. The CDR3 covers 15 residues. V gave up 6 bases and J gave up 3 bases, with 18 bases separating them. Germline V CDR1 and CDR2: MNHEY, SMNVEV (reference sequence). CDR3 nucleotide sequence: TGTGCCAGCAGCCCGTTAGGAAGTACGGGCTACGAGCAGTACTTC. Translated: CASSPLGSTGYEQYF.

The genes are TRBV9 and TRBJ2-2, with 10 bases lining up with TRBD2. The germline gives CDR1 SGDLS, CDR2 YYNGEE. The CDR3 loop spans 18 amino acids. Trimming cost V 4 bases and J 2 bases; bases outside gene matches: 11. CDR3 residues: CASSHRLAGTINTGELFF. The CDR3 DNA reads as TGTGCCAGCAGCCATCGACTAGCGGGCACCATAAACACCGGGGAGCTGTTTTTT.

CDR3 residues: CASSPLAGVKLGTGELFF. The CDR3 nucleotides are TGTGCCAGCAGTCCCCTAGCGGGAGTAAAATTGGGAACCGGGGAGCTGTTTTTT. The genes are TRBV28 and TRBJ2-2; TRBD2 agrees at 10 bases. The germline V gene encodes CDR1 MDHEN and CDR2 SYDVKM. The CDR3 runs to 18 residues. V lost 5 bases to trimming and J lost 5 bases; unmatched junction nucleotides: 14. The whole variable domain, remainder taken from reference TRBV28 and TRBJ2-2, is DVKVTQSSRYLVKRTGEKVFLECVQDMDHENMFWYRQDPGLGLRLIYFSYDVKMKEKGDIPEGYSVSREKKERFSLILESASTNQTSMYLCASSPLAGVKLGTGELFFGEGSRLTVL.

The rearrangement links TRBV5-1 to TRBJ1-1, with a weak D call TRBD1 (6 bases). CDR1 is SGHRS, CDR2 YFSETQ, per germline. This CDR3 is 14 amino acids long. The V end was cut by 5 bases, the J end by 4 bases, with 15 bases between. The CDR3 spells CASSFFQGSTEAFF. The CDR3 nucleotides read TGCGCCAGCAGTTTCTTCCAGGGGAGCACTGAAGCTTTCTTT.

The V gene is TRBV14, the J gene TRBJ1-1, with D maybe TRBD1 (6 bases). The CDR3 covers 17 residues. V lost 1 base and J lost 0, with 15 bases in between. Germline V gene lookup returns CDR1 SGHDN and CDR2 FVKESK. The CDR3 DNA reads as TGTGCCAGCAGCCAAGCGGGGGGTAGGGGGTTGAACACTGAAGCTTTCTTT. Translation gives CASSQAGGRGLNTEAFF.

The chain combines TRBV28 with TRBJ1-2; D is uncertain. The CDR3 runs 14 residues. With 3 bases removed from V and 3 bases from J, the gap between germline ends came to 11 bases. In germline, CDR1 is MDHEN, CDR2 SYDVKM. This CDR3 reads CASSFQAAYYGYTF. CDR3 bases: TGTGCCAGCAGTTTTCAGGCGGCCTACTATGGCTACACCTTC.

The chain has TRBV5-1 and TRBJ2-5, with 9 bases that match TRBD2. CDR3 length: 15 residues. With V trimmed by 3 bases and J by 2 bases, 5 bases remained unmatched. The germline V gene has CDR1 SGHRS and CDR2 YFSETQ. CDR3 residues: CASSWALAGQETQYF. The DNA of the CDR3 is TGCGCCAGCAGCTGGGCCCTAGCGGGACAAGAGACCCAGTACTTC.

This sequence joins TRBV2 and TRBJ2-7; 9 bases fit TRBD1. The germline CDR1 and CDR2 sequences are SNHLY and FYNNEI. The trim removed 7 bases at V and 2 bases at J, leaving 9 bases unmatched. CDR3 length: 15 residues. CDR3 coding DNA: TGTGCCAGCACCATATGGGGACAGGGAACCTACGAGCAGTACTTC. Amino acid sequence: CASTIWGQGTYEQYF. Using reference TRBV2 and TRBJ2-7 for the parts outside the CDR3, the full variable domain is EPEVTQTPSHQVTQMGQEVILRCVPISNHLYFYWYRQILGQKVEFLVSFYNNEISEKSEIFDDQFSVERPDGSNFTLKIRSTKLEDSAMYFCASTIWGQGTYEQYFGPGTRLTVT.

The CDR3 DNA reads as TGCGCCAGCAGCTTGCCGGGGTATTACTACACAGATACGCAGTATTTT. Amino acid sequence: CASSLPGYYYTDTQYF. The rearrangement joins TRBV5-1 to TRBJ2-3, with D perhaps matching TRBD2 (5 bases). Germline lookup yields CDR1 SGHRS and CDR2 YFSETQ. CDR3 length: 16 residues. V gave up 1 base and J gave up 2 bases, with 14 bases separating them.

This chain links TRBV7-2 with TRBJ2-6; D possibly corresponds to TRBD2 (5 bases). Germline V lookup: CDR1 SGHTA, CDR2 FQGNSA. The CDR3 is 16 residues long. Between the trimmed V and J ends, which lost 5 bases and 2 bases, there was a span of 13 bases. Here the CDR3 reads CASSPSEEAGANVLTF. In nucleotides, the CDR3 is TGTGCCAGCAGCCCCTCAGAGGAGGCTGGGGCCAACGTCCTGACTTTC.

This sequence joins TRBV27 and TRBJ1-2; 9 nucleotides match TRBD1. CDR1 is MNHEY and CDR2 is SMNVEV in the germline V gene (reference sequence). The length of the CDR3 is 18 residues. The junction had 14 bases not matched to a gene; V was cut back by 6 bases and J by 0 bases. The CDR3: CASSEGQGIMAANYGYTF. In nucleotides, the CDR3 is TGTGCCAGCAGCGAAGGACAGGGGATCATGGCGGCTAACTATGGCTACACCTTC.

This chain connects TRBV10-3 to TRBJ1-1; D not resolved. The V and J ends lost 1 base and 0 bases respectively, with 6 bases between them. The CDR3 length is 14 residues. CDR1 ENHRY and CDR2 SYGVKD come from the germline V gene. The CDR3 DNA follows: TGTGCCATCAGTGAGTTTGCAGTGAACACTGAAGCTTTCTTT. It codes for CAISEFAVNTEAFF.

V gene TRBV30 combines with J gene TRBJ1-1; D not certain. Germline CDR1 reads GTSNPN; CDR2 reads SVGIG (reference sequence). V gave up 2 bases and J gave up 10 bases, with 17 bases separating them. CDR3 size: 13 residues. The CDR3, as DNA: TGTGCCTGGAGTCCCCGGGAGAGGGATGGAGCTTTCTTT. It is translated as CAWSPRERDGAFF.

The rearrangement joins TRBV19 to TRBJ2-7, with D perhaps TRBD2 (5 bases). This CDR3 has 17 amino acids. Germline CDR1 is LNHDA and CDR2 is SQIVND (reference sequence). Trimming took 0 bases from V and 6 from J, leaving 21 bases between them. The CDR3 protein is CASSIDPRLAVGSEQYF. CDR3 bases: TGTGCCAGTAGTATAGACCCCCGGCTAGCAGTGGGCTCCGAGCAGTACTTC.

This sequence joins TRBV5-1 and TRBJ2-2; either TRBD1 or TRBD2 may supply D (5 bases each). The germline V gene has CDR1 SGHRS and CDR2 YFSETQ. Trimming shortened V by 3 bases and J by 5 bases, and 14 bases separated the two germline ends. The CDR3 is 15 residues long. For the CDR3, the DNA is TGCGCCAGCAGCTGCCCCTGGGACGCAACCGGGGAGCTGTTTTTT. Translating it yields CASSCPWDATGELFF. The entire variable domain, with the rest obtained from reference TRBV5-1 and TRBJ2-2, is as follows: KAGVTQTPRYLIKTRGQQVTLSCSPISGHRSVSWYQQTPGQGLQFLFEYFSETQRNKGNFPGRFSGRQFSNSRSEMNVSTLELGDSALYLCASSCPWDATGELFFGEGSRLTVL.

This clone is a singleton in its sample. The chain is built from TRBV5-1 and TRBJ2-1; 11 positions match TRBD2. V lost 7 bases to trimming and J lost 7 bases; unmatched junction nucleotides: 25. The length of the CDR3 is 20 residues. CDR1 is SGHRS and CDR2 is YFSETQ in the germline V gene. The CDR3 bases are TGCGCCAGCTCCCCGGGACTAGCGGAGCTGCTCCAGCGCCTCAGGAATGAGCAGTTCTTC. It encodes CASSPGLAELLQRLRNEQFF.